What follows is one T cell receptor (beta chain) and its context. This sample was included in a study of cytomegalovirus exposure and HLA in healthy donors. It was with 60 Vbeta and 13 Jbeta primers that the PCR ran. Using immunoSEQ multiplex PCR, the repertoire was profiled, and TCRdb retains in-frame clones only, with some absent. The repertoire has over 150,000 clones, around nine tenths of them found once; the top ten carry around 0.93%. Material: PBMCs. The receptor was isolated from a woman under 40 in good health and CMV-seronegative.

CDR3 nucleotide sequence: TGCGCCAGTACAGGGTCCTTGCCTAACACCGGGGAGCTGTTTTTT. This sequence encodes CASTGSLPNTGELFF. This sequence joins TRBV5-1 and TRBJ2-2; D may be TRBD1 (6 bases). The ends were cut back, 8 bases at V and 2 bases at J, with 16 bases in the middle. CDR3 length: 15 residues. Germline-derived CDR1 and CDR2 are SGHRS and YFSETQ.